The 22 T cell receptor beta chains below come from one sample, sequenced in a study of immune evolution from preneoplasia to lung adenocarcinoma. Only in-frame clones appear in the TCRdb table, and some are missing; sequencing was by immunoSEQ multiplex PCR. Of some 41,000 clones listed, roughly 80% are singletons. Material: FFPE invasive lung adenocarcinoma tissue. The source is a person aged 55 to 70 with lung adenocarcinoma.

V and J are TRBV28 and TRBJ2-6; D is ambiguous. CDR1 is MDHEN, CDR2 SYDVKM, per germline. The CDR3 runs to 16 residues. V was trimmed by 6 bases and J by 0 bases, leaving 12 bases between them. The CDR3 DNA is TGTGCCAGCAGGGATGGGCTGCACTCTGGGGCCAACGTCCTGACTTTC. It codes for CASRDGLHSGANVLTF.

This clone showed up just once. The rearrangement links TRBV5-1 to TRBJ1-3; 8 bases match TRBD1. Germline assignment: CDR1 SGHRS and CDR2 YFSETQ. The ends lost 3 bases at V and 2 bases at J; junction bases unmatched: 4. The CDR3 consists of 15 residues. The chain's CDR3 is CASSSGTGPGNTIYF. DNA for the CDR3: TGCGCCAGCAGCTCCGGGACAGGCCCTGGAAACACCATATATTTT. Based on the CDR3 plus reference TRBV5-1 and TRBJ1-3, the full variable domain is KAGVTQTPRYLIKTRGQQVTLSCSPISGHRSVSWYQQTPGQGLQFLFEYFSETQRNKGNFPGRFSGRQFSNSRSEMNVSTLELGDSALYLCASSSGTGPGNTIYFGEGSWLTVV.

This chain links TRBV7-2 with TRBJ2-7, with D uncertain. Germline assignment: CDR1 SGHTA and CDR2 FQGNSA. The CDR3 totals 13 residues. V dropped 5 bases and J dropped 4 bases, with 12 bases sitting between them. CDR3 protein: CASSIGYRYEQYF. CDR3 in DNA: TGTGCCAGCAGCATTGGGTATAGGTACGAGCAGTACTTC. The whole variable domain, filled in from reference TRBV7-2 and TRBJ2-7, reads GAGVSQSPSNKVTEKGKDVELRCDPISGHTALYWYRQSLGQGLEFLIYFQGNSAPDKSGLPSDRFSAERTGGSVSTLTIQRTQQEDSAVYLCASSIGYRYEQYFGPGTRLTVT.

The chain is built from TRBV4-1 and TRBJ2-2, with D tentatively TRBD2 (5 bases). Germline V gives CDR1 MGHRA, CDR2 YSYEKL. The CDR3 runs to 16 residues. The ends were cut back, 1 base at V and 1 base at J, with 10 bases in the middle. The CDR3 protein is CASSQALAQNTGELFF. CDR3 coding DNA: TGCGCCAGCAGCCAAGCTTTAGCGCAGAACACCGGGGAGCTGTTTTTT.

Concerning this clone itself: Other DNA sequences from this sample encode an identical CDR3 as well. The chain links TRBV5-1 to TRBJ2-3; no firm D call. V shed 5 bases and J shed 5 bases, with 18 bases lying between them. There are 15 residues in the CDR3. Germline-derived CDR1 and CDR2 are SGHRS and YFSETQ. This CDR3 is CASSALLGEGDTQYF. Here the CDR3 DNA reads TGCGCCAGCAGTGCCCTCCTAGGCGAAGGAGATACGCAGTATTTT.

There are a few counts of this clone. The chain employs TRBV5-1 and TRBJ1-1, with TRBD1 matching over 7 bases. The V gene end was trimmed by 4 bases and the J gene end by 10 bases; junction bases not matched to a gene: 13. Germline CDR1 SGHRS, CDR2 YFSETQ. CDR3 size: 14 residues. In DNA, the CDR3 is TGCGCCAGCAGCCTCACCGGGACAGAGGTAGGAGCTTTCTTT. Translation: CASSLTGTEVGAFF.

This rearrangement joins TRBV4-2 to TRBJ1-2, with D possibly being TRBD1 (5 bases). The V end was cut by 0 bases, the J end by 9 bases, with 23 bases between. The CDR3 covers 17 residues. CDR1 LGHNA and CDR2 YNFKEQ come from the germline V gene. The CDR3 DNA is TGTGCCAGCAGCCAAGAATCGGGGACCGACAGCCCCAGACGCTACACCTTC. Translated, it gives CASSQESGTDSPRRYTF.

The CDR3, as DNA: TGTGCCAGTACCCCTGGGCGGCGCACCGGGGAGCTGTTTTTT. Its translation is CASTPGRRTGELFF. The rearrangement links TRBV19 to TRBJ2-2; no clear D gene. The CDR3 length is 14 residues. The V gene's germline CDR1 is LNHDA and CDR2 SQIVND (reference sequence). The V end lost 7 bases, the J end lost 4 bases, and 13 bases lay between the germline ends.

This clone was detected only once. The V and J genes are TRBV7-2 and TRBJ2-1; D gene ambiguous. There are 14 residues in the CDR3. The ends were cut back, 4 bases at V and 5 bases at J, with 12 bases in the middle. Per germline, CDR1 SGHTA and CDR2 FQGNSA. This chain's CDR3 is CASSWHESNNEQFF. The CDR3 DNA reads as TGTGCCAGCAGCTGGCACGAGTCCAACAATGAGCAGTTCTTC.

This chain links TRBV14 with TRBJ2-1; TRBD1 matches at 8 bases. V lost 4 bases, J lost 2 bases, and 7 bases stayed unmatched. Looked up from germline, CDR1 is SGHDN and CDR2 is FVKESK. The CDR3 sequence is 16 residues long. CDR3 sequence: CASSRRQGPPYNEQFF. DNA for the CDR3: TGTGCCAGCAGCCGACGACAGGGGCCTCCCTACAATGAGCAGTTCTTC.

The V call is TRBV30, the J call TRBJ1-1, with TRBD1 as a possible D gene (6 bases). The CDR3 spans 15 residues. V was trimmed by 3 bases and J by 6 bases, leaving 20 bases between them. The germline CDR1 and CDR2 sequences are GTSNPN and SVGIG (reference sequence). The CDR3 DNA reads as TGTGCCTGGAGGGAACAGGGTAGAGAGGGAGCTGAAGCTTTCTTT. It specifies CAWREQGREGAEAFF.

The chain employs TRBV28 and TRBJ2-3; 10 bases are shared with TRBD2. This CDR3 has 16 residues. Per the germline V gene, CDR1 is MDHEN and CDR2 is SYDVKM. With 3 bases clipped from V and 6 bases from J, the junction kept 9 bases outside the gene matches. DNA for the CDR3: TGTGCCAGCAGTTTTAGACTAGCGGGCGCCGGGGATACGCAGTATTTT. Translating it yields CASSFRLAGAGDTQYF.

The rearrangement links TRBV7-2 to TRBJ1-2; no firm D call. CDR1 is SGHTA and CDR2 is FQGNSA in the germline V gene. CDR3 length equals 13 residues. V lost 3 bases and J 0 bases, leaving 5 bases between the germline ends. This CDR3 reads CASSFPPNYGYTF. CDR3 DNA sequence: TGTGCCAGCAGCTTCCCTCCTAACTATGGCTACACCTTC.

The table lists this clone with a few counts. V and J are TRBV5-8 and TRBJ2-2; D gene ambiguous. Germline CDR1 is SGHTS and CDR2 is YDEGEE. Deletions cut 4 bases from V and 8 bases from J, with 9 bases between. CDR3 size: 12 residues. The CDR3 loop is CASSSFRGELFF. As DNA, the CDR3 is TGTGCCAGCAGCAGTTTTCGTGGGGAGCTGTTTTTT.

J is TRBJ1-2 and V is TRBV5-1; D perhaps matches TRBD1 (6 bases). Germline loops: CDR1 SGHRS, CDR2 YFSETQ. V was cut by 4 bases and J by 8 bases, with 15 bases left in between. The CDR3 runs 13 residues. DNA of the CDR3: TGCGCCAGCAGCCAGGGACAAGGGGCCGGCTACACCTTC. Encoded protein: CASSQGQGAGYTF.

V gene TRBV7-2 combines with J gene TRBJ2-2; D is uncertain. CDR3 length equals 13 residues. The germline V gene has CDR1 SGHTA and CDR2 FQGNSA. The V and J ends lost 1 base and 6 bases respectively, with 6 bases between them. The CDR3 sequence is CASSLVVAGELFF. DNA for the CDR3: TGTGCCAGCAGCTTAGTGGTGGCCGGGGAGCTGTTTTTT. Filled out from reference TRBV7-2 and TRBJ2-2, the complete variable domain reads GAGVSQSPSNKVTEKGKDVELRCDPISGHTALYWYRQSLGQGLEFLIYFQGNSAPDKSGLPSDRFSAERTGGSVSTLTIQRTQQEDSAVYLCASSLVVAGELFFGEGSRLTVL.

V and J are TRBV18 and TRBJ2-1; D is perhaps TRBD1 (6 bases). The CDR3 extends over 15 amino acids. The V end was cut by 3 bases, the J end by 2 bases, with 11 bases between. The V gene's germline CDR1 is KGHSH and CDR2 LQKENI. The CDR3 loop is CASSPNRDTYNEQFF. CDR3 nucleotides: TGTGCCAGCTCACCCAACAGGGATACCTACAATGAGCAGTTCTTC.

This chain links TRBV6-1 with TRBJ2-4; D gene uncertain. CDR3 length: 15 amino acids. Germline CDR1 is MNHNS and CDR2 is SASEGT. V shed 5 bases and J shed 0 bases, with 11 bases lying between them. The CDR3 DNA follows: TGTGCCAGCAGTTCAACCCTAAGAGCCAAAAACATTCAGTACTTC. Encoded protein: CASSSTLRAKNIQYF.

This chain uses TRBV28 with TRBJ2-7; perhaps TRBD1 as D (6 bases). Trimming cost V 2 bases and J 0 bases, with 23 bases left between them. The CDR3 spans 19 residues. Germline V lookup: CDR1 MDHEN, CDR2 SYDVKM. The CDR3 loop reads CASSLPRFTGKGFSYEQYF. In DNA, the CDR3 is TGTGCCAGCAGTTTACCCCGATTCACAGGGAAGGGGTTCTCCTACGAGCAGTACTTC.

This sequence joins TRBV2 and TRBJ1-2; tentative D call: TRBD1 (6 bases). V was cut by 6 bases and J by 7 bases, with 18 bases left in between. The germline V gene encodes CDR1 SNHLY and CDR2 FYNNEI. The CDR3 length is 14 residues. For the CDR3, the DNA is TGTGCCAGCAGAATGACTACCGGGACACGTGGCTACACCTTC. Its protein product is CASRMTTGTRGYTF.

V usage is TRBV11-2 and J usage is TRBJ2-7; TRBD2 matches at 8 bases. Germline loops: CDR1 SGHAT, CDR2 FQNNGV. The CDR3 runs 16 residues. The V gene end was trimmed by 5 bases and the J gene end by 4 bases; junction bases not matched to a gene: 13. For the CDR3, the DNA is TGTGCCAGCAGCCCCCGGGGTAGCGGGACGTATTACGAGCAGTACTTC. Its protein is CASSPRGSGTYYEQYF.

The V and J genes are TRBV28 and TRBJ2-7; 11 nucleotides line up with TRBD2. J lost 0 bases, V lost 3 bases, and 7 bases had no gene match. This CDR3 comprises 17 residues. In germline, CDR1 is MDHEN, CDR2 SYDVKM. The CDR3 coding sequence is TGTGCCAGCAGTTTGGGCCTAGCGGGAGGTACCTCCTACGAGCAGTACTTC. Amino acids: CASSLGLAGGTSYEQYF. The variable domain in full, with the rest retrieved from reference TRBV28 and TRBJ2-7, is DVKVTQSSRYLVKRTGEKVFLECVQDMDHENMFWYRQDPGLGLRLIYFSYDVKMKEKGDIPEGYSVSREKKERFSLILESASTNQTSMYLCASSLGLAGGTSYEQYFGPGTRLTVT.